The following is a TCR beta chain sequence with its context. This clonotype was detected only a few times. No antigen is known for it. Per-nucleotide qualities are absent, and no much larger clonotype sits a single base away. The record originates from a study of T cells in Graves' hyperthyroidism and ophthalmopathy (dated by TCRdb to between 2017 and 2020). Regarding the research as a whole: Peripheral blood was collected at initial diagnosis, before any treatment. A discovery cohort of fewer than 110 patients, fewer than 50 with Graves' ophthalmopathy and about 60 with stable Graves' hyperthyroidism, was used to find distinguishing TCR V-J signatures. Prospective prediction of ophthalmopathy was tested in an independent validation cohort consisting of roughly 20 hyperthyroidism patients and 17 patients who later progressed to ophthalmopathy. The paper describes TCR Vbeta CDR3 sequencing of 130 to 150 peripheral blood samples, made up of some 40 ophthalmopathy patients, approximately 73 hyperthyroidism patients and 17 progressor patients. In addition, the study compared T-cell repertoires in thyroid tissue and in blood from six Graves' hyperthyroidism patients. After blood sampling, hyperthyroidism patients were treated with methimazole at a starting dose of 30 mg daily, and ophthalmopathy patients were treated with high-dose intravenous methylprednisolone. For training and testing, the roughly 97 patients in the discovery cohort were randomly divided in a 7:3 ratio. Paper-wide results and their limitations: In validation, the model predicted progression to ophthalmopathy with roughly 70% sensitivity and approximately 72% specificity, a median of about six months before onset. In cross-validation, a model built on a 13 V-J signature told ophthalmopathy apart from stable hyperthyroidism with 87.88% sensitivity and roughly 82% specificity, and in testing the same model reached 80%/75%. Most expanded thyroid clonotypes (frequency above 0.001) were also found in blood, which suggests that blood repertoires may mirror thyroid immune responses. Sample size was not statistically predetermined, and blinding of investigators to group allocation was not performed.

Ophthalmopathy patients had moderately to severely active disease, with a Clinical Activity Score of 3 or more, a NOSPECS grade of 4 or more, and a disease duration of less than 3 months. Any patient with an uncontrolled infection, another autoimmune disease, pregnancy or lactation was excluded. Diagnoses were established on the basis of clinical symptoms, serum thyroxine and TRAb, thyroid ultrasound, and orbital computed tomography. Ficoll-Paque density gradient centrifugation was used to isolate PBMCs from about 9.4 ml of fresh peripheral blood. Total RNA was extracted with Trizol reagent, and quality was checked on an Agilent 2100 Bioanalyzer. The TCR beta CDR3 regions were amplified from the RNA transcripts. For the first round of RT-PCR on the TCR CDR3, the HTBI primer set was used together with the Qiagen OneStep RT-PCR kit. The libraries were constructed in a second round of multiplex PCR and then size-selected and purified. The libraries were sequenced on an Illumina HiSeq2000 using paired-end 100 bp reads. The published analysis was carried out like this. SOAPnuke was used to process the raw data, with reads discarded if the reads contained adapters or uncalled bases, had a mean Phred below 15, or lacked an exact constant-primer or identifier match. High-quality paired reads were merged using COPE v1.2.5, and each unique nucleotide sequence was defined as a clonotype. MiTCR v1.1 was used to align clonotypes to the IMGT TRBV, TRBD and TRBJ reference segments. Only V-J combinations with frequency above 0.0001, covering about 99% of repertoires, were analysed. A TCS score was defined as the ratio between F50 (clonal expansion) and ExV (chaos), using BLOSUM62-based TCRdist between CDR3 peptides within each V-J. Welch's t-statistics and random forest reduced just over 500 V-J features to about 13, which were used in a naive Bayes classifier (R e1071). TCRdb reprocessing: public reads trimmed at Q25 with fastp, clones called with MiXCR, in-frame beta chains kept. Rows are combined by CDR3 protein, so each entry shows the most common genes and DNA. The V and J calls follow TCRdb's processing rather than the paper's. The sample data list 500,000 to 650,000 distinct CDR3 sequences, and 13% to 15% of these were observed just once. The top ten constitute around an eighth of the sample.

The junction carries 7 bases between V and J, which are trimmed by 5 bases and 3 bases respectively. CDR1 and CDR2 (SQVTM, ANQGSEA) derive from the germline V gene. The CDR3 measures 11 amino acids from cysteine to phenylalanine. Only the CDR3 region is kept as DNA, spanning 33 bases read in frame from base 1. The receptor was derived from a woman aged 45-59 years with Graves' ophthalmopathy. The sample comprised blood. Recombination connected TRBV29-1 to TRBJ1-1; no D gene is confidently identified. The CDR3 sequence is CSVMVDTEAFF. The bases read TGCAGCGTTATGGTAGACACTGAAGCTTTCTTT.